This TCR beta chain was sequenced for a study of blood T cells in healthy people across ages. Worth noting for this clonotype: Antigen unknown.

A J-beta primer mix and a sample-barcoded 5' primer were used in a second PCR of roughly 6 to 11 cycles. Template switching added a 12-random-nucleotide identifier to every cDNA molecule. TCRdb called the 5' RACE reads again in MiXCR, with one record for every CDR3 protein. The table has roughly 720,000 distinct CDR3 sequences, 53% seen once. Study outcomes and limitations: Those diversity estimates obtained from one million T cells were thought to be underestimates. Per-million-T-cell TCR beta diversity fell roughly linearly with age.

Every donor gave about 9 milliliters of peripheral blood. Germline V gene data show CDR1 as MNHEY and CDR2 as SVGAGI. The CDR3 has 15 residues. The origin of this receptor is a man at least 80 years old in good health. The V call is TRBV6-5, the J call TRBJ2-5; maybe TRBD2 (5 bases). The end of the DNA fits TRBJ2-7 better, so the J call may be wrong. Sequenced: blood. CDR3 protein: CASSVGGPHLYEQYF. The CDR3 coding sequence is TGTGCCAGCAGTGTAGGAGGTCCCCATCTGTACGAGCAGTACTTC.